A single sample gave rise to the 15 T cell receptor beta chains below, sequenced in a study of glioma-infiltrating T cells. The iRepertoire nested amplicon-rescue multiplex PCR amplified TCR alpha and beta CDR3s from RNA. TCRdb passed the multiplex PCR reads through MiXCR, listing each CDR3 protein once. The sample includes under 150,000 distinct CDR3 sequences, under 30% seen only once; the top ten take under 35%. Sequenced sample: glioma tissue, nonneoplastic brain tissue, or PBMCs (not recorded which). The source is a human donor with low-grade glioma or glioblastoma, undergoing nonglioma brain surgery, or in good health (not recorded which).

The chain's CDR3 is CASRQGSDTQYF. For the CDR3, the DNA is TGTGCCAGCAGACAGGGGTCAGATACGCAGTATTTT. This chain connects TRBV6-1 to TRBJ2-3, with 7 bases that match TRBD1. With 6 bases clipped from V and 4 bases from J, the junction kept 1 base outside the gene matches. Germline V CDR1 and CDR2: MNHNS, SASEGT. The CDR3 length is 12 residues.

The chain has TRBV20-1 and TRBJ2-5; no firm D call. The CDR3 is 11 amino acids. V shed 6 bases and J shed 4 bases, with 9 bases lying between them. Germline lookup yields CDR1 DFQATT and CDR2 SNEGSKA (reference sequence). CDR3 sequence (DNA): TGCAGTGCCCTCCCGGGAGAGACCCAGTACTTC. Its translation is CSALPGETQYF.

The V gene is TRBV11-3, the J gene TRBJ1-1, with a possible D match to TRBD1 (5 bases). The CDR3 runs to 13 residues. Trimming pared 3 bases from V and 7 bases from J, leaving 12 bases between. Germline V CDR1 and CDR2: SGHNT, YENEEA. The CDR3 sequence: CASSFNRWGEAFF. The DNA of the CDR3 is TGTGCCAGCAGCTTCAACAGGTGGGGTGAAGCTTTCTTT. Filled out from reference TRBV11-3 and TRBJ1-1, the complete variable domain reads EAGVVQSPRYKIIEKKQPVAFWCNPISGHNTLYWYLQNLGQGPELLIRYENEEAVDDSQLPKDRFSAERLKGVDSTLKIQPAELGDSAVYLCASSFNRWGEAFFGQGTRLTVV.

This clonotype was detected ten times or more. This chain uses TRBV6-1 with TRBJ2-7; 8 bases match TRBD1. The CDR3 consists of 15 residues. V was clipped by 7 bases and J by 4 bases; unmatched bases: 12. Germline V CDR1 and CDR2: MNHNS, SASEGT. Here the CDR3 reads CASTPGRTGKYEQYV. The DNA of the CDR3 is TGTGCCAGCACTCCGGGGAGGACAGGGAAGTACGAGCAGTACGTC.

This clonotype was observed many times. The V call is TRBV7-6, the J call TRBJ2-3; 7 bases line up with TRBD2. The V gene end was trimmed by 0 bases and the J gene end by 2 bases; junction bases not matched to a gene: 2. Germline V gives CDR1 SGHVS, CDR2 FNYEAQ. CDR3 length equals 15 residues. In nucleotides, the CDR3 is TGTGCCAGCAGCTTAGCGGGGGGGTTCACAGATACGCAGTATTTT. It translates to CASSLAGGFTDTQYF.

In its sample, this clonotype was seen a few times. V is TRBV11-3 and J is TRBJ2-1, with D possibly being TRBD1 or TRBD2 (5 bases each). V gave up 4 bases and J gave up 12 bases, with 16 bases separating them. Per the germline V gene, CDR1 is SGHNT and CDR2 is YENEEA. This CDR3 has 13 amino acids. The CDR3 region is CASSYGDAGGQFF. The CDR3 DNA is TGTGCCAGCAGCTACGGGGACGCCGGAGGGCAGTTCTTC.

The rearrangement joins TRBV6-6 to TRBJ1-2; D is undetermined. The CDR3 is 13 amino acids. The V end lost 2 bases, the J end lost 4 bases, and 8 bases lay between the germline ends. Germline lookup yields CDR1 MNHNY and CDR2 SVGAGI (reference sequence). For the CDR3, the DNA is TGTGCCAGCAGTTACGGGTACCCCTATGGCTACACCTTC. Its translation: CASSYGYPYGYTF.

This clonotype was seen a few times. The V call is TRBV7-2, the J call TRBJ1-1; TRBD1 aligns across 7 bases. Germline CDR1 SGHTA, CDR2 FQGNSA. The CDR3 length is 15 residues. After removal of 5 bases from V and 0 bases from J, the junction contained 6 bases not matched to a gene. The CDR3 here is CASSPTGALNTEAFF. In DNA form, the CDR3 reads TGTGCCAGCAGCCCTACAGGGGCCCTGAACACTGAAGCTTTCTTT.

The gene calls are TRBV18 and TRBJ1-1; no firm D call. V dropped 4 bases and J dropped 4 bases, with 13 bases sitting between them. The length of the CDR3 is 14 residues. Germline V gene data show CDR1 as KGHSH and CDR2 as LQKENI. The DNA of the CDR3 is TGTGCCAGCTCACTAAACCGGGTAGGCACTGAAGCTTTCTTT. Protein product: CASSLNRVGTEAFF.

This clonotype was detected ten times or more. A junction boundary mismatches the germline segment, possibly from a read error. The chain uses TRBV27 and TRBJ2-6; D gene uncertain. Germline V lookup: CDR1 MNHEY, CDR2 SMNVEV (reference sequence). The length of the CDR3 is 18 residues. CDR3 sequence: CASRFRITDSSGANVLTF. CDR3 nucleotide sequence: TGTGCCAGCCGTTTCCGGATCACCGACTCCTCTGGGGCCAACGTCCTGACTTTC.

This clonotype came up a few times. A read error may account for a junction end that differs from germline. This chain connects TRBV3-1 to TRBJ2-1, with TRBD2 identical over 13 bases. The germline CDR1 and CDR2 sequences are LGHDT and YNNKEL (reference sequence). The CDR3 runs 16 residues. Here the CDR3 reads CANSQGLTSGGNEQFF. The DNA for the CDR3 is TGTGCCAACAGCCAAGGATTGACTAGCGGGGGGAATGAGCAGTTCTTC.

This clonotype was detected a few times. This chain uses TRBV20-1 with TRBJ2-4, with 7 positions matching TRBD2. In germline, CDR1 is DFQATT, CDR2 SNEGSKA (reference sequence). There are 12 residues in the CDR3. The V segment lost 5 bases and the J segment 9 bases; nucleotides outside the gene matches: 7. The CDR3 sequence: CSARREGSIQYF. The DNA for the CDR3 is TGCAGTGCTCGGAGGGAGGGGAGCATTCAGTACTTC.

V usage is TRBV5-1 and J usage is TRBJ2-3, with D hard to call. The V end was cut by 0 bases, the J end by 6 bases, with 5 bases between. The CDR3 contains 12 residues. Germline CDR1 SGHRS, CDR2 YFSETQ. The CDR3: CASSLGSDTQYF. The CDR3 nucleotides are TGCGCCAGCAGCTTGGGCAGCGATACGCAGTATTTT. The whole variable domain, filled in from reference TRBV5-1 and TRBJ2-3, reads KAGVTQTPRYLIKTRGQQVTLSCSPISGHRSVSWYQQTPGQGLQFLFEYFSETQRNKGNFPGRFSGRQFSNSRSEMNVSTLELGDSALYLCASSLGSDTQYFGPGTRLTVL.

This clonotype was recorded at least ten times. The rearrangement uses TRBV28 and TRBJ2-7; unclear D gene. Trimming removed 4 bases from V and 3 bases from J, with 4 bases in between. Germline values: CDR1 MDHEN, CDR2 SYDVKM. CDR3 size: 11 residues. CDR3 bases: TGTGCCAGCAGTTCCAGCTACGAGCAGTACGTC. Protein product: CASSSSYEQYV.

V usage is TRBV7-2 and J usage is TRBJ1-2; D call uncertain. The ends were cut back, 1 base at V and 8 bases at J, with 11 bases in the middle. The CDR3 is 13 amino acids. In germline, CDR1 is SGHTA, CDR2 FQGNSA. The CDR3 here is CASSLGVGRGYTF. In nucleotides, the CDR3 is TGTGCCAGCAGCTTAGGAGTAGGGCGAGGCTACACCTTC.